Listed here are 20 T cell receptor beta chains from one sample, sequenced in a study of blood T cells in healthy people across ages. A second PCR, run for roughly 7 to 11 cycles, used a sample-barcoded 5' primer plus a J-beta primer mix. MiXCR, run by TCRdb on the 5' RACE reads, gives a single entry per CDR3 protein. This table holds roughly 1,100,000 distinct CDR3 sequences, almost 25% found once. These same records also appear under a second study, on T cells of mothers and their children.

The specimen sequenced was blood. These receptors all come from a girl aged 2 to 9 in good health.

The rearrangement uses TRBV20-1 and TRBJ2-1; no reliable D call. The CDR3 totals 16 residues. From germline, CDR1 is DFQATT and CDR2 SNEGSKA (reference sequence). Trimming took 2 bases from V and 1 from J, leaving 15 bases between them. CDR3 nucleotide sequence: TGCAGTGCTAGATACATGGCGGCGGTTTCCTACAATGAGCAGTTCTTC. Translating gives CSARYMAAVSYNEQFF.

This sequence joins TRBV20-1 and TRBJ2-1, with 8 bases identical to TRBD2. With V trimmed by 7 bases and J by 4 bases, 9 bases remained unmatched. CDR3 length: 14 amino acids. Germline assignment: CDR1 DFQATT and CDR2 SNEGSKA (reference sequence). The CDR3 protein is CSGAGGRFYNEQFF. CDR3 nucleotide sequence: TGCAGTGGGGCCGGCGGGAGGTTTTACAATGAGCAGTTCTTC.

There are a few counts of this clonotype. V and J are TRBV28 and TRBJ1-2, with D uncertain. The CDR3 sequence is 14 residues long. V was trimmed by 6 bases and J by 1 base, leaving 12 bases between them. Germline assignment: CDR1 MDHEN and CDR2 SYDVKM. The CDR3 is CASRSKLLNYGYTF. DNA for the CDR3: TGTGCCAGCAGGTCCAAACTGCTTAACTATGGCTACACCTTC.

This clonotype was counted between two and nine times. The gene calls are TRBV7-9 and TRBJ1-4, with unresolved D. Trimming cost V 7 bases and J 8 bases, with 17 bases left between them. The germline V gene encodes CDR1 SEHNR and CDR2 FQNEAQ (reference sequence). The CDR3 is 14 amino acids. CDR3 nucleotide sequence: TGTGCCAGCACCGGCGGGATCTTGGAAGAAAAACTGTTTTTT. It specifies CASTGGILEEKLFF.

This clonotype was counted ten times or more. The rearrangement links TRBV20-1 to TRBJ2-2; D is perhaps TRBD1 (5 bases). The CDR3 totals 12 residues. V was trimmed by 3 bases and J by 3 bases, leaving 5 bases between them. Germline V gene sequence: CDR1 DFQATT, CDR2 SNEGSKA (reference sequence). Written as DNA, the CDR3 is TGCAGTGCTAGGGGGCACACCGGGGAGCTGTTTTTT. Amino acids: CSARGHTGELFF.

This clonotype showed up just a few times. This chain joins TRBV18 and TRBJ2-7; D assignment may be TRBD1 or TRBD2 (5 bases each). V was clipped by 5 bases and J by 2 bases, with 13 bases between them. CDR1 and CDR2 (germline): KGHSH, LQKENI. This CDR3 spans 14 amino acids. CDR3: CASSAIGTTYEQYF. The CDR3 DNA is TGTGCCAGCTCAGCTATCGGGACCACCTACGAGCAGTACTTC.

In its sample, this clonotype was seen a few times. The gene calls are TRBV29-1 and TRBJ2-2; tentative D call: TRBD1 (5 bases). Germline lookup yields CDR1 SQVTM and CDR2 ANQGSEA. The CDR3 is 13 amino acids. Trimming pared 7 bases from V and 1 base from J, leaving 10 bases between. The CDR3 is CSGGQVNTGELFF. In nucleotides, the CDR3 is TGCAGCGGAGGACAAGTGAACACCGGGGAGCTGTTTTTT.

This clonotype was detected a few times. The V gene is TRBV12-3 or TRBV12-4, the J gene TRBJ2-1; D is perhaps TRBD2 (5 bases). V was shortened by 7 bases and J by 4 bases, with 11 bases between the two germline ends. The CDR3 length is 13 residues. For the CDR3, the DNA is TGTGCCAGCACTTCGACGGGATACAATGAGCAGTTCTTC. This sequence encodes CASTSTGYNEQFF.

The chain employs TRBV29-1 and TRBJ2-1, with TRBD1 matching over 7 bases. The CDR3 has 14 amino acids. V was pared by 8 bases and J by 10 bases, with 17 bases of the junction left unmatched. Per the germline V gene, CDR1 is SQVTM and CDR2 is ANQGSEA. The CDR3 here is CSLIAGTASLEQFF. DNA for the CDR3: TGCAGCTTGATTGCCGGGACAGCGTCACTAGAGCAGTTCTTC.

This clonotype was seen more than once but under ten times. The V call is TRBV12-3 or TRBV12-4, the J call TRBJ1-2; TRBD1 matches 7 bases. J gave up 8 bases and V 3 bases, and 9 bases lay outside the gene matches. CDR3 length: 14 amino acids. The CDR3 DNA is TGTGCCAGCAGTTTCGGACAGGCAGCCCGCGGCTACACCTTC. It encodes CASSFGQAARGYTF.

The chain couples TRBV2 to TRBJ2-1, with TRBD1 matching over 8 bases. V was pared by 11 bases and J by 5 bases, with 11 bases of the junction left unmatched. Per the germline V gene, CDR1 is SNHLY and CDR2 is FYNNEI. The CDR3 has 14 residues. The CDR3 nucleotides are TGTGCCGGTATCTCAGGGGGCGACAACAATGAGCAGTTCTTC. This encodes CAGISGGDNNEQFF.

The V call is TRBV3-1, the J call TRBJ1-6; unclear D gene. The V end lost 0 bases, the J end lost 9 bases, and 15 bases lay between the germline ends. Germline V gives CDR1 LGHDT, CDR2 YNNKEL (reference sequence). The CDR3 covers 16 residues. CDR3 sequence (DNA): TGTGCCAGCAGCCAAGACGTGGTATTGGTTATTTCACCCCTCCACTTT. This translates into CASSQDVVLVISPLHF.

The table lists this clonotype with many counts. The rearrangement uses TRBV28 and TRBJ1-2, with 8 bases identical to TRBD1. V shed 8 bases, J shed 0 bases, and the junction held 5 bases outside the gene matches. CDR1 and CDR2 from the germline V gene are MDHEN and SYDVKM. The CDR3 has 14 amino acids. For the CDR3, the DNA is TGTGCCAGCTTGACAGGGGCCACTAACTATGGCTACACCTTC. Its translation: CASLTGATNYGYTF.

The J gene is TRBJ1-2, the V gene TRBV11-2; D remains unclear. Germline-derived CDR1 and CDR2 are SGHAT and FQNNGV. V was clipped by 0 bases and J by 4 bases, with 6 bases between them. CDR3 length: 13 residues. DNA for the CDR3: TGTGCCAGCAGCTTAGATCCTTCCTATGGCTACACCTTC. As protein: CASSLDPSYGYTF.

This rearrangement joins TRBV29-1 to TRBJ2-7, with D possibly matching TRBD1 (5 bases). Germline V gene sequence: CDR1 SQVTM, CDR2 ANQGSEA. Trimming took off 5 bases at V and 7 bases at J, with 12 bases between the two ends. This CDR3 has 11 amino acids. The CDR3 loop is CSVRGYGEQYF. As DNA, the CDR3 is TGCAGCGTTAGGGGATACGGAGAGCAGTACTTC.

This clonotype was observed a handful of times. The chain uses TRBV28 and TRBJ1-2, with TRBD1 as a possible D gene (6 bases). CDR1 is MDHEN and CDR2 is SYDVKM in the germline V gene. Trimming left V 10 bases short and J 6 bases short, with 24 bases between. This CDR3 has 15 residues. CDR3 sequence (DNA): TGTGCCACCGAGGGAACGAAACAGGGTTTGGATGGCTACACCTTC. This codes for CATEGTKQGLDGYTF.

The V gene is TRBV29-1, the J gene TRBJ1-2; TRBD1 matches at 7 bases. V lost 0 bases to trimming and J lost 4 bases; unmatched junction nucleotides: 11. The CDR3 length is 16 residues. Germline-derived CDR1 and CDR2 are SQVTM and ANQGSEA. The CDR3 nucleotides are TGCAGCGTTGAAGACCATTCCATTACAGGGGCCTATGGCTACACCTTC. It encodes CSVEDHSITGAYGYTF.

This clonotype came up a few times. The junction does not match germline at one end; this may be a read error. The chain joins TRBV27 to TRBJ1-5, with TRBD1 matching 8 bases. Germline lookup yields CDR1 MNHEY and CDR2 SMNVEV (reference sequence). This CDR3 is 15 amino acids long. The CDR3 DNA reads TGTGCCAGCAGTTTCGGGACAGGTTTCAATCAGCCCCAGCGTTTT. As protein: CASSFGTGFNQPQRF.

The V call is TRBV24-1, the J call TRBJ2-2; 7 nucleotides agree with TRBD1. CDR1 is KGHDR and CDR2 is SFDVKD in the germline V gene. The CDR3 loop spans 17 amino acids. After removal of 4 bases from V and 3 bases from J, the junction contained 10 bases not matched to a gene. As DNA, the CDR3 is TGTGCCACCAGTGAACCTCCGACAGGGTTCGACACCGGGGAGCTGTTTTTT. This encodes CATSEPPTGFDTGELFF.

In this sample, this clonotype turned up a few times. The chain carries TRBV7-9 and TRBJ2-5, with D possibly called TRBD1 or TRBD2 (5 bases each). The ends were cut back, 4 bases at V and 6 bases at J, with 9 bases in the middle. The CDR3 runs to 12 residues. Germline V gene data show CDR1 as SEHNR and CDR2 as FQNEAQ (reference sequence). The DNA for the CDR3 is TGTGCCAGCAGCTCTTGGGGGAAGACCCAGTACTTC. Amino acid sequence: CASSSWGKTQYF.